A selection of T cell receptor beta chains follows, all from one sample in a study of T cell repertoires in cytomegalovirus infection. Via MiXCR, TCRdb re-called the reads, giving one row per CDR3 protein. The repertoire holds approximately 770,000 distinct CDR3 sequences, under 35% seen once, with under 15% in the top ten. The antigens of these receptors remain unknown. This specimen was cultured CD8+ T cells from PBMCs, taken from culture after CMV antigen stimulation. The receptors derive from a human donor in good health (CMV status not recorded). Some clones in this sample may be carry-over from other donors' samples. Both conserved end residues are part of each CDR3. The D gene is left open where the match is weak. A clone size is listed for some rows: how often the clone was seen (once, few, many), or a class if it is expanded.

>few|TRBV27|TRBJ1-5|NA
TGTGCCAGCAGTTTGGTCAGCGTCTCCAATCAGCCCCAGCATTTT
CASSLVSVSNQPQHF
>few|TRBV25-1|TRBJ2-5|NA
TGTGCCAGCAGGAGACAGATCCAAGAGACCCAGTACTTC
CASRRQIQETQYF
>few|TRBV7-6|TRBJ2-5|NA
TGTGCCAGCAGCCTGGACAGCCCCCAAGAGACCCAGTACTTC
CASSLDSPQETQYF
>NA|TRBV2|TRBJ2-5|NA
TGTGCCAGCAGTGGGCCGGGACCCGATGTGGAGACCCAGTACTTC
CASSGPGPDVETQYF
>few|TRBV6-2/TRBV6-3|TRBJ1-1|NA
TGTGCCAGCAGCCCCGCGGGATACCTGAACACTGAAGCTTTCTTT
CASSPAGYLNTEAFF
>NA|TRBV12-5|TRBJ2-1|TRBD1
TGTGCTAGTGGTTTGTTCGGACAGGGTAGGAATGAGCAGTTCTTC
CASGLFGQGRNEQFF
>few|TRBV6-1|TRBJ2-2|NA
TGTGCCAGCAGTGTGACCAGGAGGAACACCGGGGAGCTGTTTTTT
CASSVTRRNTGELFF
>NA|TRBV6-2/TRBV6-3|TRBJ1-3|NA
TGTGCCAGCAGTTACTCGACTGCGTCTGGAAACACCATATATTTT
CASSYSTASGNTIYF
>few|TRBV10-3|TRBJ2-5|NA
TGTGCCATCAGTGAAGGTCTTAGGGAGGAGACCCAGTACTTC
CAISEGLREETQYF
>NA|TRBV7-9|TRBJ2-6|NA
TGTGCCAGCAGCTTAGCCGGGACGGACCACGGCAGGAGGGGGGCCAACGTCCTGACTTTC
CASSLAGTDHGRRGANVLTF
>NA|TRBV7-6|TRBJ2-2|NA
TGTGCCAGCAGCTCTCGGACGGCCTGGGGCGGGGAGCTGTTTTTT
CASSSRTAWGGELFF
>once|TRBV6-5|TRBJ1-6|NA
TGTGCCAGCAGCCCGACGGGAGCCTATAATTCACCCCTCCACTTT
CASSPTGAYNSPLHF
>NA|TRBV6-1|TRBJ2-3|NA
TGTGCCAGCAGTGAAATTGGAGAGTACACAGATACGCAGTATTTT
CASSEIGEYTDTQYF
>few|TRBV5-6|TRBJ2-2|NA
TGTGCCAGCAGCTTGGTAGAGAGGGAGCTGTTTTTT
CASSLVERELFF
>NA|TRBV9|TRBJ2-1|NA
TGTGCCAGCAGCACCCGCCTTTCTAGCAATGAGCAGTTCTTC
CASSTRLSSNEQFF
>NA|TRBV7-4|TRBJ1-3|NA
TGTGCCAGCAGCTTAGGACTTGGCTGGGGAAACACCATATATTTT
CASSLGLGWGNTIYF
>NA|TRBV12-3/TRBV12-4|TRBJ1-1|NA
TGTGCCACCGGGACTTTCGAAGCTTTCTTT
CATGTFEAFF
>NA|TRBV2|TRBJ1-2|NA
TGTGCCAGCAGTGAAGCGCGAGGGGGTCGCTATGGCTACACCTTC
CASSEARGGRYGYTF
>NA|TRBV28|TRBJ2-5|TRBD1
TGTGCCAGTTGGGACAGGGGGCGTCCCGAGACCCAGTACTTC
CASWDRGRPETQYF
>few|TRBV6-5|TRBJ1-3|NA
TGTGCCAGCAGTCAACCGGGATCCACCATATATTTT
CASSQPGSTIYF
>NA|TRBV6-5|TRBJ1-1|NA
TGTGCCAGCAGTTTTAAGGTGAACACTGAAGCTTTCTTT
CASSFKVNTEAFF
>few|TRBV15|TRBJ2-1|NA
TGTGCCACCGCCGGGACTGGAACACTCGACAATGAGCAGTTCTTC
CATAGTGTLDNEQFF
>NA|TRBV2|TRBJ1-5|TRBD1
TGTGCCAGCAGTGAAGAGGTCGCAGGGGGGAGCAATCAGCCCCAGCATTTT
CASSEEVAGGSNQPQHF
>many|TRBV4-1|TRBJ1-1|NA
TGTGCCAGCAGCCAGACAGGCACTGAAGCTTTCTTT
CASSQTGTEAFF
>NA|TRBV7-2|TRBJ2-5|TRBD2
TGTGCCAGCAGCTTAGAAGGACTAGCGGGGGAACAAGAGACCCAGTACTTC
CASSLEGLAGEQETQYF
>NA|TRBV4-2|TRBJ1-4|TRBD1
TGTGCCAGCAGCCAAGTGGGACAGGGACCAACTAATGAAAAACTGTTTTTT
CASSQVGQGPTNEKLFF
>NA|TRBV6-5|TRBJ1-1|NA
TGTGCCAGCAGCCCCGGAGGGAAGGCTTTCTTT
CASSPGGKAFF
>once|TRBV9|TRBJ2-3|TRBD2
TGTGCCAGCAGCGTAGAAGGGAAAGCGGGGGATACGCAGTATTTT
CASSVEGKAGDTQYF
>many|TRBV7-9|TRBJ1-1|TRBD1
TGTGCCAGCAGCACCCGGGACAGGGGGCTCGGGAACACTGAAGCTTTCTTT
CASSTRDRGLGNTEAFF
>NA|TRBV2|TRBJ1-2|NA
TGTGCCAGTATTGGGGGGCGGGTCGATGGCTACACCTTC
CASIGGRVDGYTF
>few|TRBV7-9|TRBJ1-1|TRBD1
TGTGCCAGCAGCTCATCCGGGACAGGGGGGTCTGCTTTCTTT
CASSSSGTGGSAFF
>NA|TRBV7-6|TRBJ2-1|NA
TGTGCCAGCAGCTTCCGGGCCAGCTCCTACAATGAGCAGTTCTTC
CASSFRASSYNEQFF
>few|TRBV6-5|TRBJ2-3|TRBD2
TGTGCCAGCAGTTTCGGACTAGCGGGGGGCCTAATGACTAGCACAGATACGCAGTATTTT
CASSFGLAGGLMTSTDTQYF
>NA|TRBV6-5|TRBJ1-3|NA
TGTGCCAGCAGTTACTCGACTACGGTAGCCAACACCATATATTTT
CASSYSTTVANTIYF
>NA|TRBV6-1|TRBJ1-4|NA
TGTGCCAGCAGTGATATTATACAGGGAGGTTATGAAAAACTGTTTTTT
CASSDIIQGGYEKLFF
>NA|TRBV25-1|TRBJ1-1|TRBD1
TGTGCCAGCAGTAAGGGGGCAGGGGGAACTGAAGCTTTCTTT
CASSKGAGGTEAFF
>few|TRBV7-6|TRBJ2-2|TRBD2
TGTGCCAGCAGCTTATTTGAGAGCGGGAGTATAGTCGGGGAGCTGTTTTTT
CASSLFESGSIVGELFF
>NA|TRBV10-2|TRBJ1-1|NA
TGCGCCAGCAGTGAGGGGAATGAAGCTTTCTTT
CASSEGNEAFF
>few|TRBV29-1|TRBJ1-1|NA
TGCAGCGTCGACAGGCTAGGGGCTGAAGCTTTCTTT
CSVDRLGAEAFF
>many|TRBV3-1|TRBJ1-1|TRBD1
TGTGCCAGCAGCCTGGACAGGGGGCCTGACACTGAAGCTTTCTTT
CASSLDRGPDTEAFF
>NA|TRBV7-6|TRBJ1-2|TRBD1
TGTGCCAGCAGGATCCGACAGGGGGAAGGCTACACCTTC
CASRIRQGEGYTF
>few|TRBV29-1|TRBJ2-1|NA
TGCAGCGTATATCCGGGGGTCTACAATGAGCAGTTCTTC
CSVYPGVYNEQFF
>few|TRBV6-2/TRBV6-3|TRBJ1-1|NA
TGTGCCAGCAGAGGACGGCAGAACACTGAAGCTTTCTTT
CASRGRQNTEAFF
>few|TRBV28|TRBJ2-2|TRBD1
TGTGCCAGCAGTTCTTCTTATCCTGGACAGGCGGTGGGATTTTTAGACACCGGGGAGCTGTTTTTT
CASSSSYPGQAVGFLDTGELFF
>NA|TRBV29-1|TRBJ1-1|NA
TGCAGCGTTCGGGAGGGAGGTGAAGCTTTCTTT
CSVREGGEAFF
>few|TRBV9|TRBJ2-5|TRBD2
TGTGCCAGCAGCGTATGGGATAGCGGGGAAGAGACCCAGTACTTC
CASSVWDSGEETQYF
>once|TRBV5-6|TRBJ1-3|NA
TGTGCCAGCAGCAACCTGAAAAACACCATATATTTT
CASSNLKNTIYF
>many|TRBV7-6|TRBJ2-1|TRBD2
TGTGCCAGCAGCTTGGGACTAGCGGGGGGGAGGGGTTACAATGAGCAGTTCTTC
CASSLGLAGGRGYNEQFF
>few|TRBV2|TRBJ2-7|NA
TGTGCCAGCAGGGACAGTTACTACGAGCAGTACTTC
CASRDSYYEQYF
>few|TRBV12-3/TRBV12-4|TRBJ2-7|NA
TGTGCCAGCAGTTGGGACGGGGTCTACGAGCAGTACTTC
CASSWDGVYEQYF
>NA|TRBV19|TRBJ2-7|TRBD1
TGTGCCAGTAGTATAATAGCCGTTGGGCAGGGGGCAGCCTCCTACGAGCAGTACTTC
CASSIIAVGQGAASYEQYF
>NA|TRBV27|TRBJ1-5|NA
TGTGCCAGCAGTGCGTCGGGGCAGCCCCAGCATTTT
CASSASGQPQHF
>NA|TRBV5-6|TRBJ1-5|NA
TGTGCCAGCAGCGCCAGATCAAGTCCCCGTCAGCCCCAGCATTTT
CASSARSSPRQPQHF
>many|TRBV7-6|TRBJ2-1|TRBD2
TGTGCCAGCAGTTCTACTAGCGGGGGGACCCTTTCCTACAATGAGCAGTTCTTC
CASSSTSGGTLSYNEQFF